The rows below give T cell receptor beta chains drawn from one sample of a study of shared clonotypes between healthy human individuals. Sequenced by immunoSEQ multiplex PCR; TCRdb stores in-frame clones only, minus some. The sample contains approximately 2.5 million clones, approximately 94% of which appear only once. The specimen was naive CD4+ T cells from PBMCs. The receptors were gathered from a man younger than 35 in good health. Some clones in this sample may be carry-over from other donors' samples. The CDR3 runs from the conserved cysteine through the conserved F or W. A D gene is named only where the DNA matches it firmly. Size values are once, few and many counts, or a class for expanded clones, and some rows have none.

d_gene	v_gene	abundance	j_gene	CDR3nt	CDR3aa
.	TRBV18	.	TRBJ2-1	TGTGCCAGTGTAGGGGGGTCCTACAATGAGCAGTTCTTC	CASVGGSYNEQFF
.	TRBV25-1	.	TRBJ2-2	TGTGCCAGCAGTGTGTTGGGAGGGGGCCCCGGGGAGCTGTTTTTT	CASSVLGGGPGELFF
.	TRBV28	.	TRBJ1-1	TGTGCCAGCAGTTTGGGGGGCACACCGAACACTGAAGCTTTCTTT	CASSLGGTPNTEAFF
TRBD2	TRBV7-2	.	TRBJ2-7	TGTGCCAGCAGCTTCGGACTAGCCTTATACGAGCAGTACTTC	CASSFGLALYEQYF
TRBD1	TRBV11-2	.	TRBJ1-2	TGTGCCAGCAGCTTAGGATTTTCCAACAGGGGAGCCTATGGCTACACCTTC	CASSLGFSNRGAYGYTF
.	TRBV5-1	.	TRBJ1-1	TGCGCCAGCAGCACGACCGCGGGGGGGAACACTGAAGCTTTCTTT	CASSTTAGGNTEAFF
.	TRBV25-1	.	TRBJ2-1	TGTGCCAGCGCCAGGGGGGTTTGGAATGAGCAGTTCTTC	CASARGVWNEQFF
TRBD2	TRBV28	.	TRBJ2-7	TGTGCCAGCAGTTTAATTAGCGGGAGATCCTACGAGCAGTACTTC	CASSLISGRSYEQYF
.	TRBV9	.	TRBJ1-3	TGTGCCAGCAGCCCCCAGGGTAGGGGATCTGGAAACACCATATATTTT	CASSPQGRGSGNTIYF
.	TRBV5-4	.	TRBJ1-2	TGTGCCAGCAGCTTGGTGTCCGCGAACTATGGCTACACCTTC	CASSLVSANYGYTF
.	TRBV2	.	TRBJ1-1	TGTGCCAGCAGGGGGACGGCGAACACTGAAGCTTTCTTT	CASRGTANTEAFF
.	TRBV7-2	.	TRBJ2-5	TGTGCCAGCAGCTTAATACTGTCCCCCGGGGAGACCCAGTACTTC	CASSLILSPGETQYF
.	TRBV5-5	.	TRBJ2-2	TGTGCCAGCAGCTTATCAACAGGAAACACCGGGGAGCTGTTTTTT	CASSLSTGNTGELFF
TRBD1	TRBV19	.	TRBJ1-1	TGTGCCAGTAGGAAAGCGACAGGGGGCTGGTCTGAAGCTTTCTTT	CASRKATGGWSEAFF
.	TRBV7-8	.	TRBJ2-7	TGTGCCAGCAGCCTCATCAACTTCTCCTACGAGCAGTACTTC	CASSLINFSYEQYF
.	TRBV6-5	.	TRBJ2-3	TGTGCCAGCAGCCCGAGACGGGGGACAGATACGCAGTATTTT	CASSPRRGTDTQYF
.	TRBV9	.	TRBJ2-2	TGTGCCAGCAGCGTAGGTGGTGGGAACACCGGGGAGCTGTTTTTT	CASSVGGGNTGELFF
.	TRBV27	.	TRBJ2-7	TGTGCCAGCAGCCAGGGGGGGGTCCTTCACTACGAGCAGTACTTC	CASSQGGVLHYEQYF
.	TRBV9	once	TRBJ2-5	TGTGCCAGCAGCGCGTCGTCGGGGTCCCAGCGGCTGGGGGAGACCCAGTACTTC	CASSASSGSQRLGETQYF
.	TRBV10-2	.	TRBJ2-1	TGCGCCAGCAGTGTAAGCCTAGGGGCGCGGTTAAACAATGAGCAGTTCTTC	CASSVSLGARLNNEQFF
.	TRBV15	.	TRBJ2-7	TGTGCCACCAGCAGAGGGATACCCCCCTACGAGCAGTACTTC	CATSRGIPPYEQYF
TRBD2	TRBV5-4	.	TRBJ2-2	TGTGCCAGCAGCTCCCAGGGACTAAGGAACACCGGGGAGCTGTTTTTT	CASSSQGLRNTGELFF
.	TRBV4-2	.	TRBJ2-5	TGTGCCAGCAGCCAGGATACGGCGGTTAAAGAGACCCAGTACTTC	CASSQDTAVKETQYF
.	TRBV5-1	.	TRBJ2-7	TGCGCCAGCAGCGTAGGTCGGGGGGAGCAGTACTTC	CASSVGRGEQYF
.	TRBV5-1	.	TRBJ1-4	TGCGCCAGCAGAGATGGCCGGGTAAATGAAAAACTGTTTTTT	CASRDGRVNEKLFF
.	TRBV28	.	TRBJ1-4	TGTGCCACCTTTAATGAAAAACTGTTTTTT	CATFNEKLFF
.	TRBV7-3	.	TRBJ2-1	TGTGCCAGCAGCCCGACTAGGACTGTTGGTACTGAGCAGTTCTTC	CASSPTRTVGTEQFF